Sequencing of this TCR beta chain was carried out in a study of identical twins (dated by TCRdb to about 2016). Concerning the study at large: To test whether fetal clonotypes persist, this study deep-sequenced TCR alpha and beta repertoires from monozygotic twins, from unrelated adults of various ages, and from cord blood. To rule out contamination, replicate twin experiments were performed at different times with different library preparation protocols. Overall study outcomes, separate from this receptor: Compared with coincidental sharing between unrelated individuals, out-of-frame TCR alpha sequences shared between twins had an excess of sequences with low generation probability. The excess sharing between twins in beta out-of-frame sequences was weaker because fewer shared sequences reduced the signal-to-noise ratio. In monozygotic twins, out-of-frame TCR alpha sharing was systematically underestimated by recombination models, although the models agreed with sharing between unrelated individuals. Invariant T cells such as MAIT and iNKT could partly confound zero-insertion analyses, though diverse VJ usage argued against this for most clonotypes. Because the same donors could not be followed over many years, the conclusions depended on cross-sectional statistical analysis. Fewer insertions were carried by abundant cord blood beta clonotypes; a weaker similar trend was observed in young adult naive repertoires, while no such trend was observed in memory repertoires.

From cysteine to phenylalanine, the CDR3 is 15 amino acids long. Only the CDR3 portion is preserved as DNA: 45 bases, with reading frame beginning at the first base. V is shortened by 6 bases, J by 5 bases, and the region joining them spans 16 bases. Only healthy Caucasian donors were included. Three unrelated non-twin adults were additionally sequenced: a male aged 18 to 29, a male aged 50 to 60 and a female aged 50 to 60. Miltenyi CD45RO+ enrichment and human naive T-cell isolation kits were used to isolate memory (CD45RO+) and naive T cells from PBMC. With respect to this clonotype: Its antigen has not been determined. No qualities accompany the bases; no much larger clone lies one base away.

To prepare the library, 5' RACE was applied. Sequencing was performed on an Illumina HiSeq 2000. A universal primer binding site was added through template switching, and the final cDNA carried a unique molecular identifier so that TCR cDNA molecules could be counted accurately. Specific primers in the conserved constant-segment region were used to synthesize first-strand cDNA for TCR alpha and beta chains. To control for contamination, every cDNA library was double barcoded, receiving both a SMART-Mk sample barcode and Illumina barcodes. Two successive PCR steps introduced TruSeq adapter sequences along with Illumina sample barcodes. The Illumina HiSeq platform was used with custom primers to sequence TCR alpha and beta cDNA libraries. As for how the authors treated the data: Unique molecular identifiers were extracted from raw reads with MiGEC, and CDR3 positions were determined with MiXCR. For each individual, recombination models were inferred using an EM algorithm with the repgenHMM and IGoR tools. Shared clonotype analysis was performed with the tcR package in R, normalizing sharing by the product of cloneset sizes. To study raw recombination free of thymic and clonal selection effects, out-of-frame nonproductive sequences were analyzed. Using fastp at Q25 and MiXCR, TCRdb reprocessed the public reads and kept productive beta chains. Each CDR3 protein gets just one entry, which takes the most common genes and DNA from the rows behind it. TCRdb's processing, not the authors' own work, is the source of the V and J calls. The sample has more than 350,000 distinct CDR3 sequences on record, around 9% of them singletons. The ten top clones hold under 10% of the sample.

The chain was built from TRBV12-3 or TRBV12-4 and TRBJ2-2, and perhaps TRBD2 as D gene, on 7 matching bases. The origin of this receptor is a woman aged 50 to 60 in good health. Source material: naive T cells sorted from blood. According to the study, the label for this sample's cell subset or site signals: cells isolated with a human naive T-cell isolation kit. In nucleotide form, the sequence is TGTGCCAGCAGGACTCGGGGGGCGCGGACCGGGGAGCTGTTTTTT. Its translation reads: CASRTRGARTGELFF.